The clone carrying this T cell receptor (beta chain) was recorded a few times. These data originate in a study of blood T cell repertoires in COVID-19. Profiling relied on immunoSEQ multiplex PCR, and the TCRdb table lists in-frame clones only, not all of them. The sample has some 320,000 clones, roughly 90% seen once. Input material: peripheral blood. The sequence was obtained from a woman aged 30 to 39 with COVID-19, enrolled during active disease.

CDR3: CATSATRVAPQHF. CDR3 nucleotide sequence: TGTGCCACCAGTGCTACCAGGGTCGCGCCCCAGCATTTT. The chain recombines TRBV24-1 with TRBJ1-5, with D perhaps TRBD1 (5 bases). With 5 bases removed from V and 9 bases from J, the gap between germline ends came to 13 bases. This CDR3 contains 13 residues. Germline assignment: CDR1 KGHDR and CDR2 SFDVKD.